Each of the 23 T cell receptor beta chains below was sequenced from the same sample in a study of tissue T cells after allogeneic stem cell transplantation. Some clones are missing from TCRdb's copy, which holds only in-frame ones; the method was immunoSEQ multiplex PCR. This table has thousands of clones, about 60% appearing once. Sequencing was performed on tissue from the esophagus, taken at autopsy. The receptors shown here come from a female donor of 60 years or more with lung cancer.

This clone is medium-sized by share. The chain employs TRBV29-1 and TRBJ2-2; D gene uncertain. The V end was cut by 4 bases, the J end by 0 bases, with 6 bases between. CDR1 and CDR2 (germline): SQVTM, ANQGSEA. This CDR3 has 13 residues. This chain's CDR3 is CSVGQSNTGELFF. In DNA form, the CDR3 reads TGCAGCGTTGGGCAATCGAACACCGGGGAGCTGTTTTTT.

V gene TRBV19 combines with J gene TRBJ2-5, with 9 positions matching TRBD1. The length of the CDR3 is 15 residues. CDR1 is LNHDA and CDR2 is SQIVND in the germline V gene (reference sequence). V was clipped by 5 bases and J by 5 bases; unmatched bases: 9. CDR3 residues: CASSSAGGTGETQYF. The CDR3 nucleotides are TGTGCCAGTAGTTCGGCAGGGGGGACAGGGGAGACCCAGTACTTC.

J is TRBJ1-1 and V is TRBV5-1, with 10 positions matching TRBD1. The CDR3 runs to 13 residues. Per germline, CDR1 SGHRS and CDR2 YFSETQ. The ends lost 4 bases at V and 7 bases at J; junction bases unmatched: 4. CDR3 residues: CASSRDRGREAFF. The DNA for the CDR3 is TGCGCCAGCAGCCGCGACAGGGGGCGTGAAGCTTTCTTT.

J is TRBJ2-3 and V is TRBV7-2; D call uncertain. The V and J ends lost 5 bases and 1 base respectively, with 4 bases between them. This CDR3 is 12 amino acids long. The germline CDR1 and CDR2 sequences are SGHTA and FQGNSA. The CDR3 loop is CASSRRTDTQYF. As DNA, the CDR3 is TGTGCCAGCAGCAGGCGCACAGATACGCAGTATTTT.

This chain joins TRBV10-3 and TRBJ1-6; the D is unclear. CDR1 and CDR2 from the germline V gene are ENHRY and SYGVKD. This CDR3 is built from 15 residues. Trimming took 4 bases from V and 7 from J, leaving 14 bases between them. The CDR3 DNA reads TGTGCCATCAGTGTAGGAGGGTCGAGGAATTCACCCCTCCACTTT. It is translated as CAISVGGSRNSPLHF.

This chain uses TRBV5-8 with TRBJ2-5; 8 bases map to TRBD2. V shed 2 bases, J shed 5 bases, and the junction held 8 bases outside the gene matches. This CDR3 is built from 15 residues. CDR1 SGHTS and CDR2 YDEGEE come from the germline V gene. CDR3 coding DNA: TGTGCCAGCAGCTTCGGACTAGCATCCTTCGAGACCCAGTACTTC. It specifies CASSFGLASFETQYF.

V usage is TRBV5-4 and J usage is TRBJ2-5; D possibly corresponds to TRBD2 (6 bases). The germline gives CDR1 SGHNT, CDR2 YYREEE (reference sequence). With 0 bases removed from V and 5 bases from J, the gap between germline ends came to 11 bases. The length of the CDR3 is 14 residues. In nucleotides, the CDR3 is TGTGCCAGCAGCTTGGCCGGGAGTGGGGAGACCCAGTACTTC. This codes for CASSLAGSGETQYF.

V usage is TRBV5-4 and J usage is TRBJ2-2; 7 nucleotides align to TRBD1. The CDR3 totals 16 residues. Germline loops: CDR1 SGHNT, CDR2 YYREEE (reference sequence). V lost 1 base to trimming and J lost 1 base; unmatched junction nucleotides: 4. The CDR3 protein is CASSLRGGRNTGELFF. CDR3 in DNA: TGTGCCAGCAGCTTGCGAGGGGGCAGGAACACCGGGGAGCTGTTTTTT.

In this sample, this clone turned up a few times. CDR3 sequence: CARGRGRDYGYTF. Written as DNA, the CDR3 is TGTGCCCGCGGCAGGGGGCGAGACTATGGCTACACCTTC. The chain is built from TRBV6-6 and TRBJ1-2, with 8 bases identical to TRBD1. The CDR3 totals 13 residues. Germline V gene sequence: CDR1 MNHNY, CDR2 SVGAGI (reference sequence). V lost 11 bases to trimming and J lost 3 bases; unmatched junction nucleotides: 8.

The DNA of the CDR3 is TGTGCCAGCAGATCACAGGGCACAGATACGCAGTATTTT. It yields the protein CASRSQGTDTQYF. The chain uses TRBV7-9 and TRBJ2-3; TRBD1 might be the D (5 bases). The CDR3 is 13 amino acids. The V gene lost 6 bases and the J gene lost 1 base, with 8 bases spanning the gap. CDR1 is SEHNR and CDR2 is FQNEAQ in the germline V gene (reference sequence). Complete variable domain (other parts from reference TRBV7-9 and TRBJ2-3): DTGVSQNPRHKITKRGQNVTFRCDPISEHNRLYWYRQTLGQGPEFLTYFQNEAQLEKSRLLSDRFSAERPKGSFSTLEIQRTEQGDSAMYLCASRSQGTDTQYFGPGTRLTVL.

This sequence joins TRBV19 and TRBJ2-7; tentative D call: TRBD2 (7 bases). CDR1 and CDR2 (germline): LNHDA, SQIVND (reference sequence). This CDR3 is 15 amino acids long. The V gene lost 4 bases and the J gene lost 1 base, with 14 bases spanning the gap. CDR3 protein: CASSKGGGGSYEQYF. DNA for the CDR3: TGTGCCAGTAGTAAGGGGGGAGGGGGATCCTACGAGCAGTACTTC.

Here the CDR3 reads CASRVANTEAFF. The CDR3 bases are TGTGCCAGCAGGGTGGCGAACACTGAAGCTTTCTTT. The V and J genes are TRBV7-9 and TRBJ1-1; no definite D call. This CDR3 spans 12 amino acids. V lost 6 bases, J lost 1 base, and 6 bases lay in between. Germline CDR1 SEHNR, CDR2 FQNEAQ (reference sequence).

The chain couples TRBV12-3 or TRBV12-4 to TRBJ2-1; D unresolved. The CDR3 has 11 amino acids. The V end was cut by 0 bases, the J end by 10 bases, with 4 bases between. As DNA, the CDR3 is TGTGCCAGCAGTTTAGCGGGAGAGCAGTTCTTC. It translates to CASSLAGEQFF.

The chain recombines TRBV5-1 with TRBJ2-6; D is perhaps TRBD2 (5 bases). V lost 4 bases, J lost 2 bases, and 13 bases lay in between. Germline lookup yields CDR1 SGHRS and CDR2 YFSETQ. The CDR3 sequence is 16 residues long. The CDR3 nucleotides are TGCGCCAGCAGCATGCCGGGGAGTCCTGGGGCCAACGTCCTGACTTTC. Amino acid sequence: CASSMPGSPGANVLTF.

This clone was found a few times. V is TRBV7-3 and J is TRBJ1-1; D might be TRBD1 (6 bases). Trimming took 5 bases from V and 6 from J, leaving 13 bases between them. CDR1 is SGHTA and CDR2 is FQGTGA in the germline V gene. The CDR3 is 13 amino acids. The CDR3 DNA reads TGTGCCAGCAGCCCAACAGGGTTCCCTGAAGCTTTCTTT. Amino acids: CASSPTGFPEAFF. Complete variable domain (other parts from reference TRBV7-3 and TRBJ1-1): GAGVSQTPSNKVTEKGKYVELRCDPISGHTALYWYRQSLGQGPEFLIYFQGTGAADDSGLPNDRFFAVRPEGSVSTLKIQRTERGDSAVYLCASSPTGFPEAFFGQGTRLTVV.

The V gene is TRBV2, the J gene TRBJ1-6; possible D gene TRBD1, 5 bases. The CDR3 length is 14 residues. Trimming took off 10 bases at V and 1 base at J, with 11 bases between the two ends. Per the germline V gene, CDR1 is SNHLY and CDR2 is FYNNEI. This chain's CDR3 is CATQTGSYNSPLHF. For the CDR3, the DNA is TGTGCCACACAAACAGGTTCCTATAATTCACCCCTCCACTTT.

V and J are TRBV6-5 and TRBJ1-2; D uncertain. Germline-derived CDR1 and CDR2 are MNHEY and SVGAGI. The CDR3 covers 13 residues. Trimming took off 0 bases at V and 3 bases at J, with 5 bases between the two ends. The CDR3 DNA is TGTGCCAGCAGTTACTCGTCAGACTATGGCTACACCTTC. The encoded protein is CASSYSSDYGYTF.

By frequency in the sample, this clone is medium-sized. The chain uses TRBV15 and TRBJ2-7; TRBD2 agrees at 7 bases. Germline lookup yields CDR1 LNHNV and CDR2 YYDKDF (reference sequence). This CDR3 has 13 residues. The V and J ends lost 5 bases and 2 bases, in that order; junction bases with no gene match: 3. Written as DNA, the CDR3 is TGTGCCACCAGCCGTCGGGGGGCCTACGAGCAGTACTTC. Translated, it gives CATSRRGAYEQYF.

CDR3 coding DNA: TGTGCCAGCAGCCCGCGGACTAGCGGGGGGGCGTATGAGCAGTTCTTC. It yields the protein CASSPRTSGGAYEQFF. The V call is TRBV7-3, the J call TRBJ2-1; 15 nucleotides align to TRBD2. Germline CDR1 SGHTA, CDR2 FQGTGA. Germline trimming cut 5 bases from V and 8 bases from J; bases unmatched to any gene: 7. CDR3 length: 16 amino acids.

The rearrangement links TRBV6-2 or TRBV6-3 to TRBJ2-1, with 8 bases identical to TRBD2. Germline V gene sequence: CDR1 MNHEY, CDR2 SVGEGT. The CDR3 runs 16 residues. The trim removed 0 bases at V and 8 bases at J, leaving 9 bases unmatched. DNA of the CDR3: TGTGCCAGCAGTTACTCGGGACAAAGCGGGAGTGATGAGCAGTTCTTC. Translating gives CASSYSGQSGSDEQFF.

V usage is TRBV7-6 and J usage is TRBJ1-1, with no clear D. The germline V gene encodes CDR1 SGHVS and CDR2 FNYEAQ. V was clipped by 5 bases and J by 2 bases, with 9 bases between them. There are 13 residues in the CDR3. The CDR3 sequence is CASSRGLNTEAFF. The CDR3 coding sequence is TGTGCCAGCAGCAGAGGGTTAAACACTGAAGCTTTCTTT. Full variable domain (missing parts from reference TRBV7-6 and TRBJ1-1): GAGVSQSPRYKVTKRGQDVALRCDPISGHVSLYWYRQALGQGPEFLTYFNYEAQQDKSGLPNDRFSAERPEGSISTLTIQRTEQRDSAMYRCASSRGLNTEAFFGQGTRLTVV.

The J gene is TRBJ2-2, the V gene TRBV5-6; 7 bases are a match to TRBD2. Germline CDR1 and CDR2: SGHDT and YYEEEE. This CDR3 region has 17 residues. V shed 1 base and J 4 bases; nucleotides not matched to a gene: 10. The CDR3 coding sequence is TGTGCCAGCAGCTTGTATTTTGCTAGCGGTTTCACCGGGGAGCTGTTTTTT. Translated: CASSLYFASGFTGELFF.

This clone showed up just a few times. The chain combines TRBV9 with TRBJ2-7, with 7 bases fitting TRBD1. CDR1 is SGDLS and CDR2 is YYNGEE in the germline V gene. Trimming at V came to 4 bases and at J to 9 bases, leaving 16 bases not matched to a gene. The CDR3 covers 15 residues. The CDR3 DNA follows: TGTGCCAGCAGCTCCGAGACAGGGACCTCGGTGGTGCAGTACTTC. Its protein is CASSSETGTSVVQYF. The full variable domain, rest sourced from reference TRBV9 and TRBJ2-7, is DSGVTQTPKHLITATGQRVTLRCSPRSGDLSVYWYQQSLDQGLQFLIQYYNGEERAKGNILERFSAQQFPDLHSELNLSSLELGDSALYFCASSSETGTSVVQYFGPGTRLTVT.